This TCR beta chain was retrieved from a study of T-cell memory formation after mild COVID-19. Study-wide results and limits: Second-wave clones peaking on day 37 lacked confirmed SARS-CoV-2 specificity.

This clonotype was observed a handful of times. Its cognate antigen is unknown. This CDR3 has 18 amino acids. Germline trimming cut 0 bases from V and 2 bases from J; bases unmatched to any gene: 11. Germline assignment: CDR1 LNHDA and CDR2 SQIVND (reference sequence). In TCRdb, the 5' RACE reads were re-called with MiXCR into one record per CDR3 protein. The profile shows 300,000 to 400,000 distinct CDR3 sequences, around 30% of them singletons. This sequence joins TRBV19 and TRBJ2-7; 9 bases are a match to TRBD1. This receptor was obtained from an adult woman who had mild COVID-19 (a few samples of this study predate the infection). Cell type and time point are not known. Sequenced: PBMCs or a T cell subset sorted from them (not recorded which). The CDR3 here is CASSIDQRDRAFPYEQYF. DNA of the CDR3: TGTGCCAGTAGTATAGATCAGAGGGACAGGGCGTTTCCCTACGAGCAGTACTTC. The whole variable domain, remainder taken from reference TRBV19 and TRBJ2-7, is DGGITQSPKYLFRKEGQNVTLSCEQNLNHDAMYWYRQDPGQGLRLIYYSQIVNDFQKGDIAEGYSVSREKKESFPLTVTSAQKNPTAFYLCASSIDQRDRAFPYEQYFGPGTRLTVT.